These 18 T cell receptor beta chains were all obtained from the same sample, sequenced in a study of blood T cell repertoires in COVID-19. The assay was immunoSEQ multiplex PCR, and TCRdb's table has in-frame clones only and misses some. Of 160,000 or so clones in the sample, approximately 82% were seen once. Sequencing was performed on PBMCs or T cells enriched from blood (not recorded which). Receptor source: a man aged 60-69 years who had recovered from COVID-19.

The chain's CDR3 is CASSTISTLAGTDTQYF. The CDR3, as DNA: TGTGCCAGCAGTACAATCTCTACGCTAGCGGGAACAGATACGCAGTATTTT. This chain links TRBV21-1 with TRBJ2-3; the DNA was not used to check the table's D call, TRBD2. TRBV21-1 is an annotated pseudogene. CDR3 size: 17 residues.

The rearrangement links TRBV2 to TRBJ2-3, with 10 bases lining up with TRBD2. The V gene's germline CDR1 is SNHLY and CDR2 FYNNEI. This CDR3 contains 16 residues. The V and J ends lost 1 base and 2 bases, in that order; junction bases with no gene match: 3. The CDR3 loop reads CASSEGGLALTDTQYF. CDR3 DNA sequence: TGTGCCAGCAGTGAAGGGGGACTAGCGCTCACAGATACGCAGTATTTT.

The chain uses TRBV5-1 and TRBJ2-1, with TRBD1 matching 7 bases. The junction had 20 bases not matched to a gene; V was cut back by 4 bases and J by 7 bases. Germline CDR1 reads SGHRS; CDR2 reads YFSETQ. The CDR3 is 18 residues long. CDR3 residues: CASSGSVLDRVTSNEQFF. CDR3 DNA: TGCGCCAGCAGCGGATCCGTTCTTGACAGGGTGACTTCTAATGAGCAGTTCTTC.

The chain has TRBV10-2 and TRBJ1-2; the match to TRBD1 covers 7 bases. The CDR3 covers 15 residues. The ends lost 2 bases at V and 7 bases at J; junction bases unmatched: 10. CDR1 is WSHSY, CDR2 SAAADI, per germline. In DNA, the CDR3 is TGCGCCAGCAGTGAGGCCACAGGGGCCCAGGGTGGCTACACCTTC. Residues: CASSEATGAQGGYTF.

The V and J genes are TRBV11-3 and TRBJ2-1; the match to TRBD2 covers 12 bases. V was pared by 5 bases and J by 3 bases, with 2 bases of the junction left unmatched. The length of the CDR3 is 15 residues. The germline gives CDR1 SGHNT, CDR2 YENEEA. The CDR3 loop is CASSLLAGGYNEQFF. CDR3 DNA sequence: TGTGCCAGCAGCCTACTAGCGGGAGGCTACAATGAGCAGTTCTTC.

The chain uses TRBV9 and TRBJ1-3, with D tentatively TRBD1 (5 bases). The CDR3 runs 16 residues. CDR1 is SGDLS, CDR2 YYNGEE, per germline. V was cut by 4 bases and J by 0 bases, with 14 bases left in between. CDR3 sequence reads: CASSPHGGSSGNTIYF. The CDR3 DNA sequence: TGTGCCAGCAGCCCCCACGGGGGGTCCTCTGGAAACACCATATATTTT.

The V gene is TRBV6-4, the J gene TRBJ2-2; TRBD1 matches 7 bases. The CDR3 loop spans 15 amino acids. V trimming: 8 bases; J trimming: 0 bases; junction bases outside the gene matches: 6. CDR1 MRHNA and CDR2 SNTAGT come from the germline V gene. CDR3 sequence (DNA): TGTGCCAGCCTGGGGACAGCAACGAACACCGGGGAGCTGTTTTTT. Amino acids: CASLGTATNTGELFF.

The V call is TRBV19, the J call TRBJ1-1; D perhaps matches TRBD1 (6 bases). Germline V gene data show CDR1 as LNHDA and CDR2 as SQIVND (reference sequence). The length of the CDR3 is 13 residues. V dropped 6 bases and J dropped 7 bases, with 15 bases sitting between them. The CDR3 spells CASSPAQGLEAFF. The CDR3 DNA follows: TGTGCCAGTAGCCCAGCACAGGGTCTTGAAGCTTTCTTT.

Here the CDR3 reads CATKVSGGEQYF. The CDR3 bases are TGTGCCACCAAAGTCTCGGGGGGCGAGCAGTACTTC. The chain joins TRBV18 to TRBJ2-7; 7 bases match TRBD2. The CDR3 totals 12 residues. Trimming took 10 bases from V and 6 from J; bases not matched to a gene: 9. The germline gives CDR1 KGHSH, CDR2 LQKENI.

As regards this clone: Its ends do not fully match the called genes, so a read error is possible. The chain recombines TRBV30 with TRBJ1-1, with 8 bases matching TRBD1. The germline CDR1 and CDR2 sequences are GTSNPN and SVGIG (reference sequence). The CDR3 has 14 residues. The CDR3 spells CAWSVTGGRTETFF. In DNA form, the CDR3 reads TGTGCCTGGAGTGTAACAGGGGGGCGGACTGAAACTTTCTTT.

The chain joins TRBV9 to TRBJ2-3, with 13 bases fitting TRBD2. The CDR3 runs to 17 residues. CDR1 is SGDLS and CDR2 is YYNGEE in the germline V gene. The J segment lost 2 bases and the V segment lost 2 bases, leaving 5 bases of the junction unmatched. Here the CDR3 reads CASSVGTSGAITDTQYF. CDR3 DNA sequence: TGTGCCAGCAGCGTTGGGACTAGCGGGGCGATCACAGATACGCAGTATTTT.

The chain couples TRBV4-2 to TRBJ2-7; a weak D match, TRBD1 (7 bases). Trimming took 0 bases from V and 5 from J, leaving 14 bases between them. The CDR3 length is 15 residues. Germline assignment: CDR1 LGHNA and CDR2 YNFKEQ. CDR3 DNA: TGTGCCAGCAGCCAAGATAGCGGACAGGATAACGAGCAGTACTTC. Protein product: CASSQDSGQDNEQYF.

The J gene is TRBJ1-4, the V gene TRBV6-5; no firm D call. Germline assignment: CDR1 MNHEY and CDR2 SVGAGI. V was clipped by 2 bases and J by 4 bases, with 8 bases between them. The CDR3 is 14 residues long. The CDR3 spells CASSYGGLNEKLFF. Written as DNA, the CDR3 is TGTGCCAGCAGTTACGGAGGTCTTAATGAAAAACTGTTTTTT.

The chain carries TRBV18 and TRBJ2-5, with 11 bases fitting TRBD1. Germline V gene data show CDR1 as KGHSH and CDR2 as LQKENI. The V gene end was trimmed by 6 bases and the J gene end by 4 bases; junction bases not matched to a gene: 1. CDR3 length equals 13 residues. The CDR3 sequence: CASSGTGGETQYF. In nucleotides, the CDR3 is TGTGCCAGCTCTGGGACAGGGGGAGAGACCCAGTACTTC.

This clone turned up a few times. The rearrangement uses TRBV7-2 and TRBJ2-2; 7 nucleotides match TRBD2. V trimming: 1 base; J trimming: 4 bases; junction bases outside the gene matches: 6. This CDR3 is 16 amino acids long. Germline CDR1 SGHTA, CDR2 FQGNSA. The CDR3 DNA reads TGTGCCAGCAGCTTAGTCGGGAGGCAAGGCACCGGGGAGCTGTTTTTT. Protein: CASSLVGRQGTGELFF.

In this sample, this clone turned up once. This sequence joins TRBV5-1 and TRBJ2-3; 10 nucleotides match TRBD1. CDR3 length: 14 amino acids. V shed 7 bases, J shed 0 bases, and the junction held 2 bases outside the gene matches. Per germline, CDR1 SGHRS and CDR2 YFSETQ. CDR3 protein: CASRTGGSTDTQYF. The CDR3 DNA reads TGCGCCAGCCGGACAGGGGGAAGCACAGATACGCAGTATTTT.

This chain's CDR3 is CASSLQDTEAFF. DNA of the CDR3: TGTGCCAGCAGTTTACAGGACACTGAAGCTTTCTTT. This sequence joins TRBV12-3 or TRBV12-4 and TRBJ1-1; unclear D gene. V was trimmed by 2 bases and J by 3 bases, leaving 4 bases between them. The CDR3 extends over 12 amino acids.

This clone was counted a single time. The CDR3 protein is CASSLSYSPLHF. In DNA form, the CDR3 reads TGTGCCAGCAGTTTATCGTATTCACCCCTCCACTTT. The chain is built from TRBV12-3 or TRBV12-4 and TRBJ1-6; D remains ambiguous. Trimming pared 2 bases from V and 8 bases from J, leaving 4 bases between. CDR3 length: 12 amino acids.